Following are 29 T cell receptor beta chains from one sample sequenced in a study of OX40 agonist ivuxolimab in advanced cancers. Here immunoSEQ multiplex PCR was the method, and the copy in TCRdb shows in-frame clones only, minus some. The sample includes approximately 21,000 clones, 65% to 90% of them seen just once. The sequenced sample was CD4+ or CD8+ T cells sorted from blood, obtained in a trial of the OX40 agonist ivuxolimab. Receptors originate from an adult with an advanced solid tumor such as melanoma, head and neck, liver or kidney cancer.

The V gene is TRBV6-6, the J gene TRBJ2-7; D is ambiguous. V lost 2 bases to trimming and J lost 2 bases, with 7 bases between them. The germline CDR1 and CDR2 sequences are MNHNY and SVGAGI (reference sequence). The CDR3 contains 13 residues. The CDR3: CASSYHEPYEQYF. The DNA for the CDR3 is TGTGCCAGCAGTTACCACGAGCCCTACGAGCAGTACTTC.

The CDR3 protein is CASSTGVYEQYF. CDR3 sequence (DNA): TGTGCCAGCAGTACGGGGGTTTACGAGCAGTACTTC. The chain is built from TRBV6-5 and TRBJ2-7, with D possibly being TRBD2 (6 bases). Germline V CDR1 and CDR2: MNHEY, SVGAGI. V was pared by 5 bases and J by 4 bases, with 9 bases between. The CDR3 covers 12 residues.

This clone occurred a few times. The chain uses TRBV18 and TRBJ1-2; D not certain. CDR3 length: 15 residues. Trimming took 0 bases from V and 2 from J, leaving 10 bases between them. CDR1 and CDR2 (germline): KGHSH, LQKENI. The CDR3 DNA sequence: TGTGCCAGCTCACCACCAGGCTTCCCAAACTATGGCTACACCTTC. It is translated as CASSPPGFPNYGYTF.

The rearrangement uses TRBV11-2 and TRBJ2-1; D might be TRBD2 (6 bases). CDR3 length: 17 residues. CDR1 SGHAT and CDR2 FQNNGV come from the germline V gene. The V end was cut by 1 base, the J end by 5 bases, with 18 bases between. The CDR3 loop reads CASSLVGVAGWNNEQFF. CDR3 nucleotide sequence: TGTGCCAGCAGCTTAGTAGGTGTGGCGGGATGGAACAATGAGCAGTTCTTC. Using reference TRBV11-2 and TRBJ2-1 for the parts outside the CDR3, the full variable domain is EAGVAQSPRYKIIEKRQSVAFWCNPISGHATLYWYQQILGQGPKLLIQFQNNGVVDDSQLPKDRFSAERLKGVDSTLKIQPAKLEDSAVYLCASSLVGVAGWNNEQFFGPGTRLTVL.

This sequence joins TRBV15 and TRBJ2-3; maybe TRBD1 (5 bases). Between the trimmed V and J ends, which lost 4 bases and 5 bases, there was a span of 16 bases. CDR1 LNHNV and CDR2 YYDKDF come from the germline V gene (reference sequence). This CDR3 is built from 15 residues. This chain's CDR3 is CATSTARGSIDTQYF. In nucleotides, the CDR3 is TGTGCCACCAGCACCGCAAGGGGTTCCATAGATACGCAGTATTTT.

V and J are TRBV28 and TRBJ2-7, with 8 bases lining up with TRBD1. CDR1 is MDHEN, CDR2 SYDVKM, per germline. The ends lost 6 bases at V and 6 bases at J; junction bases unmatched: 10. CDR3 length: 14 amino acids. The CDR3 here is CASSPWGQDLEQYF. The CDR3 region has the DNA TGTGCCAGCAGCCCATGGGGACAGGACCTCGAGCAGTACTTC.

This chain joins TRBV7-9 and TRBJ2-2; 11 bases agree with TRBD2. V trimming: 5 bases; J trimming: 2 bases; junction bases outside the gene matches: 7. Germline loops: CDR1 SEHNR, CDR2 FQNEAQ (reference sequence). This CDR3 contains 17 residues. The CDR3 sequence is CASSPTSGSENTGELFF. Here the CDR3 DNA reads TGTGCCAGCAGCCCCACTAGCGGGAGCGAAAACACCGGGGAGCTGTTTTTT.

CDR3 in DNA: TGCGCCAGCAGTGATCACAATGAGCAGTTCTTC. Protein: CASSDHNEQFF. The chain couples TRBV10-2 to TRBJ2-1; D unclear. Germline CDR1 and CDR2: WSHSY and SAAADI. The CDR3 length is 11 residues. Trimming left V 3 bases short and J 5 bases short, with 2 bases between.

The chain carries TRBV5-4 and TRBJ2-5; 12 positions agree with TRBD2. The DNA end is more similar to TRBJ2-7, so the J call may be wrong. Germline lookup yields CDR1 SGHNT and CDR2 YYREEE (reference sequence). This CDR3 comprises 16 residues. In DNA form, the CDR3 reads TGTGCCAGCAGCTCAAGGACTAGCGGGGCGATATACGAGCAGTACTTC. Its translation: CASSSRTSGAIYEQYF.

The rearrangement joins TRBV7-9 to TRBJ1-1, with TRBD1 matching over 7 bases. The junction had 12 bases not matched to a gene; V was cut back by 5 bases and J by 0 bases. CDR3 length: 17 amino acids. Germline V gives CDR1 SEHNR, CDR2 FQNEAQ (reference sequence). The CDR3 bases are TGTGCCAGCAGCCTTTATGGGCCAGGGGGGATGAACACTGAAGCTTTCTTT. This codes for CASSLYGPGGMNTEAFF.

This chain connects TRBV30 to TRBJ2-3, with D perhaps TRBD1 or TRBD2 (5 bases each). The germline V and J ends were trimmed by 4 bases and 7 bases, with 18 bases remaining between them. Germline V CDR1 and CDR2: GTSNPN, SVGIG (reference sequence). The CDR3 is made up of 14 amino acids. The CDR3: CAWNLGDPGNTQYF. The CDR3 nucleotides are TGTGCCTGGAACCTTGGGGACCCAGGGAATACGCAGTATTTT.

This clone was found once. This rearrangement joins TRBV9 to TRBJ2-3; no clear D. The CDR3 extends over 12 amino acids. The germline V gene encodes CDR1 SGDLS and CDR2 YYNGEE. V lost 0 bases and J lost 5, with 4 bases in between. The DNA of the CDR3 is TGTGCCAGCAGCGTAGGTCAAGATACGCAGTATTTT. This encodes CASSVGQDTQYF.

This chain connects TRBV7-6 to TRBJ2-1; D not resolved. The germline V gene encodes CDR1 SGHVS and CDR2 FNYEAQ. The germline V and J ends were trimmed by 2 bases and 7 bases, with 12 bases remaining between them. The length of the CDR3 is 14 residues. CDR3 DNA: TGTGCCAGCAGCTTATCCCCCCGTGGTAATGAGCAGTTCTTC. Translation: CASSLSPRGNEQFF.

The V and J genes are TRBV4-1 and TRBJ1-2, with TRBD1 matching 8 bases. The CDR3 covers 16 residues. Germline assignment: CDR1 MGHRA and CDR2 YSYEKL. The V and J ends lost 2 bases and 4 bases, in that order; junction bases with no gene match: 9. DNA for the CDR3: TGCGCCAGCAGCCAAACGACAGGGGCTTTGGCCTATGGCTACACCTTC. Residues: CASSQTTGALAYGYTF.

Only one count was recorded for this clone. The chain is built from TRBV5-6 and TRBJ2-7; the match to TRBD2 covers 10 bases. The V and J ends lost 0 bases and 3 bases, in that order; junction bases with no gene match: 3. The CDR3 totals 15 residues. Germline assignment: CDR1 SGHDT and CDR2 YYEEEE. CDR3 sequence reads: CASSLELAGGYEQYF. CDR3 nucleotides: TGTGCCAGCAGCTTGGAGTTAGCGGGAGGCTACGAGCAGTACTTC.

This clone was picked up one time. J is TRBJ1-2 and V is TRBV29-1; 7 bases are a match to TRBD1. Per germline, CDR1 SQVTM and CDR2 ANQGSEA. V was clipped by 6 bases and J by 4 bases; unmatched bases: 11. This CDR3 is 14 amino acids long. The CDR3 DNA follows: TGCAGCGTCGCACCTATAGGACAGGTCTATGGCTACACCTTC. Translation gives CSVAPIGQVYGYTF.

As for this clone: At one of its ends the junction is not consistent with the germline gene, which may arise from a read error. The J gene is TRBJ1-5, the V gene TRBV27; 8 nucleotides agree with TRBD1. Germline lookup yields CDR1 MNHEY and CDR2 SMNVEV (reference sequence). The CDR3 has 15 residues. CDR3 nucleotide sequence: TGTGCCAGCGGTTTTACAAGGGACAGGAATCAGCCCCAGCATTTT. Translation gives CASGFTRDRNQPQHF.

V and J are TRBV6-5 and TRBJ1-5, with 7 bases lining up with TRBD1. CDR1 is MNHEY and CDR2 is SVGAGI in the germline V gene. V lost 4 bases and J lost 4; bases outside the gene matches: 4. CDR3 length: 14 residues. CDR3 in amino acids: CASSSPGGNQPQHF. The CDR3 DNA follows: TGTGCCAGCAGTTCCCCAGGGGGGAATCAGCCCCAGCATTTT.

The chain recombines TRBV7-9 with TRBJ1-1, with D tentatively TRBD1 (5 bases). The CDR3 runs to 13 residues. Germline V lookup: CDR1 SEHNR, CDR2 FQNEAQ (reference sequence). Trimming left V 5 bases short and J 4 bases short, with 11 bases between. DNA for the CDR3: TGTGCCAGCAGCCCATCAGGGTCCACTGAAGCTTTCTTT. It codes for CASSPSGSTEAFF.

This clone is medium-sized by share. The chain links TRBV7-8 to TRBJ2-2; 12 bases are shared with TRBD2. The CDR3 is made up of 17 amino acids. The germline V gene encodes CDR1 SGHVS and CDR2 FQNEAQ. V lost 5 bases and J lost 5; bases outside the gene matches: 9. The CDR3 loop reads CASSKTSGSPRTGELFF. CDR3 DNA sequence: TGTGCCAGCAGCAAGACTAGCGGGAGCCCGAGGACCGGGGAGCTGTTTTTT.

The V gene is TRBV30, the J gene TRBJ1-2; D remains unclear. This CDR3 has 13 amino acids. The V end lost 3 bases, the J end lost 7 bases, and 15 bases lay between the germline ends. Germline V CDR1 and CDR2: GTSNPN, SVGIG (reference sequence). The CDR3 is CAWSEDPGGGYTF. The CDR3 DNA follows: TGTGCCTGGAGCGAGGACCCGGGCGGTGGCTACACCTTC.

This chain uses TRBV27 with TRBJ2-2, with a possible D match to TRBD2 (6 bases). CDR1 and CDR2 (germline): MNHEY, SMNVEV (reference sequence). V dropped 5 bases and J dropped 5 bases, with 15 bases sitting between them. The CDR3 is 15 residues long. CDR3 protein: CASSRRREWTGELFF. CDR3 in DNA: TGTGCCAGCAGTAGGAGGCGGGAATGGACCGGGGAGCTGTTTTTT.

V is TRBV28 and J is TRBJ2-7; D is possibly TRBD2 (6 bases). The germline gives CDR1 MDHEN, CDR2 SYDVKM. The CDR3 is made up of 12 amino acids. The CDR3 protein is CVSQSISGEQYF. The CDR3 DNA reads as TGTGTCAGTCAGAGTATTAGCGGCGAGCAGTACTTC.

The rearrangement links TRBV12-5 to TRBJ1-4; D is perhaps TRBD1 (5 bases). There are 14 residues in the CDR3. Germline V gene lookup returns CDR1 LGHNT and CDR2 FRNRAP. V lost 6 bases and J lost 8, with 16 bases in between. In nucleotides, the CDR3 is TGTGCTAGTGGCCCCCGGGGGGGTCGAGAAAAACTGTTTTTT. Residues: CASGPRGGREKLFF.

The V gene is TRBV7-2, the J gene TRBJ2-3; 7 bases fit TRBD2. With V trimmed by 5 bases and J by 6 bases, 11 bases remained unmatched. Germline loops: CDR1 SGHTA, CDR2 FQGNSA. CDR3 length: 15 residues. The CDR3 sequence is CASSPLGGVGDTQYF. DNA of the CDR3: TGTGCCAGCAGCCCCCTGGGGGGGGTTGGGGATACGCAGTATTTT.

V usage is TRBV28 and J usage is TRBJ1-2; the D is unclear. Germline assignment: CDR1 MDHEN and CDR2 SYDVKM. Trimming removed 3 bases from V and 0 bases from J, with 5 bases in between. This CDR3 has 13 amino acids. The CDR3 coding sequence is TGTGCCAGCAGTTTTGGGACTAACTATGGCTACACCTTC. It yields the protein CASSFGTNYGYTF.

Concerning this clone itself: This sample also contains other DNA sequences that code for the same CDR3. The chain uses TRBV28 and TRBJ2-7; 7 positions match TRBD1. Germline V gives CDR1 MDHEN, CDR2 SYDVKM. CDR3 length: 13 amino acids. Losses at the gene ends were 3 bases for V and 2 bases for J; bases not matched to a gene: 1. The CDR3 sequence: CASSFTGAYEQYF. CDR3 coding DNA: TGTGCCAGCAGTTTTACAGGGGCCTACGAGCAGTACTTC. Full variable domain (remainder filled in from reference TRBV28 and TRBJ2-7): DVKVTQSSRYLVKRTGEKVFLECVQDMDHENMFWYRQDPGLGLRLIYFSYDVKMKEKGDIPEGYSVSREKKERFSLILESASTNQTSMYLCASSFTGAYEQYFGPGTRLTVT.

Only a few counts were recorded for this clone. The chain combines TRBV6-5 with TRBJ2-3, with 12 bases aligning to TRBD2. CDR1 MNHEY and CDR2 SVGAGI come from the germline V gene. V was clipped by 10 bases and J by 7 bases; unmatched bases: 12. This CDR3 is built from 15 residues. DNA for the CDR3: TGTGCCAACTCGCTCCTAGCGGGAGGGCCAAATACGCAGTATTTT. Translated: CANSLLAGGPNTQYF.

This chain joins TRBV5-4 and TRBJ2-7; 10 nucleotides agree with TRBD1. The germline CDR1 and CDR2 sequences are SGHNT and YYREEE (reference sequence). With V trimmed by 0 bases and J by 2 bases, 2 bases remained unmatched. This CDR3 contains 15 residues. The CDR3 coding sequence is TGTGCCAGCAGCTTGGGGACAGGGGGTGCCTACGAGCAGTACTTC. Translated: CASSLGTGGAYEQYF.